A single T cell receptor (beta chain) is shown here with its context. Its antigen is not identified. The treatment is: oral pan-JAK inhibitor, 5-10 mg twice daily. The record originates from a study of CD8+ T cells in alopecia areata. Study information: Tofacitinib administration to treated patients was oral, at 5 to 10 mg twice daily. General study results and limits: During tofacitinib treatment, many expanded lesional clones remained in scalp and blood. Expanded CD8+ clones among the top 100, and scalp clonality, were significantly decreased by tofacitinib. Mice showed TCR sharing more clearly than patients did, possibly owing to HLA.

RNA was extracted and reverse transcribed into cDNA as the sequencing template. The protocol was immunoSEQ multiplex PCR, while the TCRdb copy is restricted to in-frame clones and leaves out a portion. The sample has over 70,000 clones; approximately 72% are singletons. The clonotype originates from a human donor with alopecia areata. Sequences were derived from CD8+ T cells sorted from blood, sampled at week 24, from a patient treated with tofacitinib.

The CDR3 sequence: CASSLAESYEQYF. The CDR3 nucleotides read TGTGCCAGCAGCTTAGCGGAGTCCTACGAGCAGTACTTC. The V and J genes are TRBV13 and TRBJ2-7, with no clear D. Trimming pared 1 base from V and 1 base from J, leaving 5 bases between. Per the germline V gene, CDR1 is PRHDT and CDR2 is FYEKMQ (reference sequence). CDR3 length: 13 residues.